This TCR beta chain was identified in a study of cytomegalovirus exposure and HLA in healthy donors. A word on this clone: The antigen is not known.

The study ran its PCR with 60 Vbeta and 13 Jbeta primers. Here immunoSEQ multiplex PCR was the method, and the copy in TCRdb shows in-frame clones only, minus some. The table includes 150,000 or so clones, roughly 71% detected once. Study-wide results and limits: Near-uniform donor sequencing depth was presumed by presence/absence analyses. A classifier reportedly called cytomegalovirus status with high sensitivity and specificity. Per a later analysis, about 18,000 TCR beta sequences showed association with HLA alleles at 0.05 false discovery rate. Immune exposure information comprised only CMV serostatus.

The source is a man aged 30 to 39 in good health and CMV-seronegative. Sequencing used PBMCs.

CDR3 sequence reads: CASSLDRGAEAFF. The CDR3 DNA reads as TGTGCCAGCAGCTTAGACAGGGGTGCTGAAGCTTTCTTT. This chain connects TRBV11-1 to TRBJ1-1; TRBD1 matches at 7 bases. The CDR3 has 13 amino acids. Looked up from germline, CDR1 is SGHAT and CDR2 is FQDESV (reference sequence). V trimming: 1 base; J trimming: 6 bases; junction bases outside the gene matches: 2.